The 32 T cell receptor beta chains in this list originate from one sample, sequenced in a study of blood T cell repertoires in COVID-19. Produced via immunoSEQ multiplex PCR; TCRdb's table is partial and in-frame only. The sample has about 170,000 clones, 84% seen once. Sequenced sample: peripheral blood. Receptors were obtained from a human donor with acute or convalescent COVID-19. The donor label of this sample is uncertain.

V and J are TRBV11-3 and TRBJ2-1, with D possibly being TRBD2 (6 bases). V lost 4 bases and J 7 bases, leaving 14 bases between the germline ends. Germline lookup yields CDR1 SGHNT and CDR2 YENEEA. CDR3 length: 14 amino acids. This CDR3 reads CASSSGLAENEQFF. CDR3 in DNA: TGTGCCAGCAGCTCGGGACTCGCGGAGAATGAGCAGTTCTTC.

CDR3 DNA: TGTGCCAGCAGCCCGGGAAGGAAGGGAGAGACCCAGTACTTC. It specifies CASSPGRKGETQYF. The chain has TRBV7-2 and TRBJ2-5, with a tentative D call TRBD2 (5 bases). Germline CDR1 reads SGHTA; CDR2 reads FQGNSA. The CDR3 has 14 amino acids. V lost 5 bases and J lost 4, with 14 bases in between.

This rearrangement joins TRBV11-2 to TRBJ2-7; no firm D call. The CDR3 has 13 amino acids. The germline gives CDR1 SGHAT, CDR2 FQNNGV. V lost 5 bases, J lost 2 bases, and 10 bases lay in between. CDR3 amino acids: CASSHAVPYEQYF. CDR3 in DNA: TGTGCCAGCAGCCACGCAGTACCCTACGAGCAGTACTTC.

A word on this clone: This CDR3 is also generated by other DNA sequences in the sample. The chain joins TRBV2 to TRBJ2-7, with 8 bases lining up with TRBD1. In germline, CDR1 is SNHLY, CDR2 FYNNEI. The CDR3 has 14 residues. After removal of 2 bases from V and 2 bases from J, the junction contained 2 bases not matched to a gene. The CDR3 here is CASSERGQAYEQYF. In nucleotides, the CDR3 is TGTGCCAGCAGTGAAAGGGGACAGGCCTACGAGCAGTACTTC.

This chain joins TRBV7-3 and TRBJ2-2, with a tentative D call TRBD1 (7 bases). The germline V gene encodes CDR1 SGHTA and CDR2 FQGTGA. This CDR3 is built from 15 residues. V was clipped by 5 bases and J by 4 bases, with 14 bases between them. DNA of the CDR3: TGTGCCAGCAGCCAGGACAGGCGGGGCACCGGGGAGCTGTTTTTT. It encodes CASSQDRRGTGELFF. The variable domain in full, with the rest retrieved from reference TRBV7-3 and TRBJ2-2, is GAGVSQTPSNKVTEKGKYVELRCDPISGHTALYWYRQSLGQGPEFLIYFQGTGAADDSGLPNDRFFAVRPEGSVSTLKIQRTERGDSAVYLCASSQDRRGTGELFFGEGSRLTVL.

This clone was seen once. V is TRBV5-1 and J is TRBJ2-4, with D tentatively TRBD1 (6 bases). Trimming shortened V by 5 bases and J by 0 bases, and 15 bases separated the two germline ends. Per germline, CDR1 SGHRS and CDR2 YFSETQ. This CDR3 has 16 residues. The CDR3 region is CASRDGTNVAKNIQYF. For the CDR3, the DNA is TGCGCCAGCAGAGACGGGACAAACGTAGCCAAAAACATTCAGTACTTC.

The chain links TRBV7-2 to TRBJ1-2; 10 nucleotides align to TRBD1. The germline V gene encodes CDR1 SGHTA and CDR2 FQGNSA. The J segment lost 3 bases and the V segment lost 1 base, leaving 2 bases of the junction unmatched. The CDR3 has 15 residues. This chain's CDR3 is CASSLGTGGDYGYTF. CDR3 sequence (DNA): TGTGCCAGCAGCTTAGGGACAGGGGGTGACTATGGCTACACCTTC.

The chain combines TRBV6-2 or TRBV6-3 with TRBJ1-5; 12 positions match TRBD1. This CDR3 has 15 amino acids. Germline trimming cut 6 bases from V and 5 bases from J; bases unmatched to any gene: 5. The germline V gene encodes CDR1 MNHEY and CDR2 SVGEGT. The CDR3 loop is CASSSGQGADQPQHF. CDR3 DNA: TGTGCCAGCAGCTCGGGACAGGGGGCTGATCAGCCCCAGCATTTT.

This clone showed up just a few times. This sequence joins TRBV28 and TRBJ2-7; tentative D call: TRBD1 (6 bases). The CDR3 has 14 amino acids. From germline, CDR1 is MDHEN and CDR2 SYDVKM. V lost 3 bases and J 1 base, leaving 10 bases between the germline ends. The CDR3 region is CASSFAGVSYEQYF. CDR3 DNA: TGTGCCAGCAGTTTCGCAGGGGTATCCTACGAGCAGTACTTC.

For the CDR3, the DNA is TGTGCCAGTAGCCCCTCCCGGGACAGGGTATATCAGCCCCAGCATTTT. This gives the protein CASSPSRDRVYQPQHF. V usage is TRBV19 and J usage is TRBJ1-5; 9 bases fit TRBD1. V shed 6 bases and J 5 bases; nucleotides not matched to a gene: 11. This CDR3 has 16 amino acids. The germline gives CDR1 LNHDA, CDR2 SQIVND (reference sequence).

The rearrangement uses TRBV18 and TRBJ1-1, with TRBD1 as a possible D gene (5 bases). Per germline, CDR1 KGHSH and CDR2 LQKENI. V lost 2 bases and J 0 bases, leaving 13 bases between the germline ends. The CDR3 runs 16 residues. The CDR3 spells CASSPSNRFLNTEAFF. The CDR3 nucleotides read TGTGCCAGCTCACCATCTAACAGGTTTCTGAACACTGAAGCTTTCTTT.

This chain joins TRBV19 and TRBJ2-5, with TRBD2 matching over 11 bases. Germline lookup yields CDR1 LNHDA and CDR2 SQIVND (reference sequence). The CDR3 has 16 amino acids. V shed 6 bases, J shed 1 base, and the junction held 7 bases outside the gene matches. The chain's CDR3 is CASRPGLAGLQETQYF. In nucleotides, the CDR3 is TGTGCCAGTAGACCCGGACTAGCGGGCCTCCAAGAGACCCAGTACTTC.

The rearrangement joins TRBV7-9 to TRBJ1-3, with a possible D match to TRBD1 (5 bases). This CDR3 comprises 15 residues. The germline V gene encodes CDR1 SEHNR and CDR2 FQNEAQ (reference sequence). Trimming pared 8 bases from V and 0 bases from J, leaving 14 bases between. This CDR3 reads CASGGLKYSGNTIYF. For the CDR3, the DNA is TGTGCCAGCGGGGGGTTAAAGTACTCTGGAAACACCATATATTTT.

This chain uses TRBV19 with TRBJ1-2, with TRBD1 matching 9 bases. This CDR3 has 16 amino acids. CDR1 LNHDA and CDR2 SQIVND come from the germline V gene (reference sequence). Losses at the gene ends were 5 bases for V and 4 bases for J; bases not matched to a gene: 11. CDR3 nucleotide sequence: TGTGCCAGTAGTCGTACAGGGGGCACGGTTGGCTATGGCTACACCTTC. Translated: CASSRTGGTVGYGYTF.

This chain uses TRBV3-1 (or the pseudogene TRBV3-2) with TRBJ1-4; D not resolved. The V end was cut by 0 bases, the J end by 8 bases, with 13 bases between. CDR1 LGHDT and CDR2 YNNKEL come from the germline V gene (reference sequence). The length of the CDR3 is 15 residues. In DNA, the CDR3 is TGTGCCAGCAGCCAAGAGAGCGGGGTAGGGGAAAAACTGTTTTTT. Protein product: CASSQESGVGEKLFF.

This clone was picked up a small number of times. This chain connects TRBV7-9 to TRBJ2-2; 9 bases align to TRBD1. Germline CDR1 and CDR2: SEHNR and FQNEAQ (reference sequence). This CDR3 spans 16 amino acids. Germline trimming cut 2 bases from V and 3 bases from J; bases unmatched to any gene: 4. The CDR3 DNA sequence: TGTGCCAGCAGCTTAAGACGGGACAGGGACACCGGGGAGCTGTTTTTT. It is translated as CASSLRRDRDTGELFF.

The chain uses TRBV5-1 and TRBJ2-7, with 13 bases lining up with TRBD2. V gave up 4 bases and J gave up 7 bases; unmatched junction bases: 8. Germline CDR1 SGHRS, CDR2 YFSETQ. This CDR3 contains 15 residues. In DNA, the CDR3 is TGCGCCAGCAGCCCGGGGACTAGCGGGGTAAAGGAGCAGTACTTC. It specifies CASSPGTSGVKEQYF.

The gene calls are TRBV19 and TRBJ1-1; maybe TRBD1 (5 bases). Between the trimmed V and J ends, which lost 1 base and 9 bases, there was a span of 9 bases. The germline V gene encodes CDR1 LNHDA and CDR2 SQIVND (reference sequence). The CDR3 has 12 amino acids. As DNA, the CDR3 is TGTGCCAGTAGTATAGTCCAGGGTAAAGCTTTCTTT. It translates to CASSIVQGKAFF.

The CDR3 is CASSARTGDGNTIYF. Written as DNA, the CDR3 is TGCGCCAGCAGCGCAAGGACAGGAGATGGAAACACCATATATTTT. This chain joins TRBV5-1 and TRBJ1-3; the match to TRBD1 covers 7 bases. Per germline, CDR1 SGHRS and CDR2 YFSETQ. Trimming took 4 bases from V and 3 from J; bases not matched to a gene: 7. The CDR3 has 15 amino acids. Variable domain in full (rest from reference TRBV5-1 and TRBJ1-3): KAGVTQTPRYLIKTRGQQVTLSCSPISGHRSVSWYQQTPGQGLQFLFEYFSETQRNKGNFPGRFSGRQFSNSRSEMNVSTLELGDSALYLCASSARTGDGNTIYFGEGSWLTVV.

The CDR3 DNA reads TGTGCCAGCACGTTATTAGTCCAAGAGACCCAGTACTTC. Protein product: CASTLLVQETQYF. The chain uses TRBV2 and TRBJ2-5, with D uncertain. The germline CDR1 and CDR2 sequences are SNHLY and FYNNEI. This CDR3 has 13 residues. Between the trimmed V and J ends, which lost 7 bases and 1 base, there was a span of 10 bases.

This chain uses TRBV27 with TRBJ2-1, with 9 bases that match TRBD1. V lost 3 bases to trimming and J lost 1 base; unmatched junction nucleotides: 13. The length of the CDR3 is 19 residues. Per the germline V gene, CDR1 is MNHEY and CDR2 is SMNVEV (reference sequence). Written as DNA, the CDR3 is TGTGCCAGCAGTTTTCTTACTCTTCCGGGACAGGGTTCCTACAATGAGCAGTTCTTC. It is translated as CASSFLTLPGQGSYNEQFF.

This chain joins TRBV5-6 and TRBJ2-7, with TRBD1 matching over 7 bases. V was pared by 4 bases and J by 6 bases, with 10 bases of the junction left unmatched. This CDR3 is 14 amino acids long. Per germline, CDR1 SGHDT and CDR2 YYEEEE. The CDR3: CASSIQTGVGEQYF. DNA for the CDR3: TGTGCCAGCAGCATCCAAACAGGGGTTGGCGAGCAGTACTTC.

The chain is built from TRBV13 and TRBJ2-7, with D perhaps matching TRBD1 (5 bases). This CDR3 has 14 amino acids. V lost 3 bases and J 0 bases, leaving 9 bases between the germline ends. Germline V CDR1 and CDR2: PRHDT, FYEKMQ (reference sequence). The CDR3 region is CASSFRQTSYEQYF. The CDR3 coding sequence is TGTGCCAGCAGCTTTCGACAGACCTCCTACGAGCAGTACTTC.

CDR3 loop: CASSEGPDPGYGYTF. The CDR3, as DNA: TGCGCCAGCTCGGAGGGCCCAGACCCCGGCTATGGCTACACCTTC. The chain uses TRBV5-1 and TRBJ1-2; D gene unclear. CDR3 length: 15 amino acids. V lost 7 bases to trimming and J lost 4 bases, with 20 bases between them. Per the germline V gene, CDR1 is SGHRS and CDR2 is YFSETQ. The whole variable domain, remainder taken from reference TRBV5-1 and TRBJ1-2, is KAGVTQTPRYLIKTRGQQVTLSCSPISGHRSVSWYQQTPGQGLQFLFEYFSETQRNKGNFPGRFSGRQFSNSRSEMNVSTLELGDSALYLCASSEGPDPGYGYTFGSGTRLTVV.

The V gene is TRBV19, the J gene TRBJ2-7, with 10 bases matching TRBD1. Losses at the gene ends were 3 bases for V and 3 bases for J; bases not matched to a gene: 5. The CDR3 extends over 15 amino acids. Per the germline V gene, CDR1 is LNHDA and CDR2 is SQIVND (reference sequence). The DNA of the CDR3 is TGTGCCAGTAGTATGGGGACAGGGGCCCGCTACGAGCAGTACTTC. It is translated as CASSMGTGARYEQYF.

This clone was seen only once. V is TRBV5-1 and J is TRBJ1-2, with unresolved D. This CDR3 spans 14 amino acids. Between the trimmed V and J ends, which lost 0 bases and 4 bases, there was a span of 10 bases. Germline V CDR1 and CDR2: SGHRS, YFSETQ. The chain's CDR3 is CASSLGAALYGYTF. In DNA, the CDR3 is TGCGCCAGCAGCTTGGGTGCGGCCCTCTATGGCTACACCTTC.

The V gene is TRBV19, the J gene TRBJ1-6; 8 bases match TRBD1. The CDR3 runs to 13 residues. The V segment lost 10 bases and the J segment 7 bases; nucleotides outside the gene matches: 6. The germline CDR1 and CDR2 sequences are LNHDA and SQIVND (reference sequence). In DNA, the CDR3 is TGTGCCACCCGGGGACAGGTGAATTCACCCCTCCACTTT. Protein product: CATRGQVNSPLHF.

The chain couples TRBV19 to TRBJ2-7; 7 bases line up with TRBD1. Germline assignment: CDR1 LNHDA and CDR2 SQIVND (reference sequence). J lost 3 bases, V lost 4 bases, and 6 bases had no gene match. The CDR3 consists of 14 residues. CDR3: CASSTRDSHYEQYF. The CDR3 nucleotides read TGTGCCAGTAGTACCCGGGACAGTCACTACGAGCAGTACTTC.

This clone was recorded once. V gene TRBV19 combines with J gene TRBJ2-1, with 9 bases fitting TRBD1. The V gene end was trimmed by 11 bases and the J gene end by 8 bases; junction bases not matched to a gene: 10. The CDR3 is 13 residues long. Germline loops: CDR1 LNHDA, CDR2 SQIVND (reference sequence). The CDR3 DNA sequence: TGTGCCGGGGCCGACAGGGGGGGCGATGAGCAGTTCTTC. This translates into CAGADRGGDEQFF.

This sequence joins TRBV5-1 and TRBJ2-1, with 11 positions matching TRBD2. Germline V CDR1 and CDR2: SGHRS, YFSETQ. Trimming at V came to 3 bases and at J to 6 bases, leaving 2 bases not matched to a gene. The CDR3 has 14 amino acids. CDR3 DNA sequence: TGCGCCAGCAGCTATACTAGCGGGGGCAATGAGCAGTTCTTC. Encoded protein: CASSYTSGGNEQFF.

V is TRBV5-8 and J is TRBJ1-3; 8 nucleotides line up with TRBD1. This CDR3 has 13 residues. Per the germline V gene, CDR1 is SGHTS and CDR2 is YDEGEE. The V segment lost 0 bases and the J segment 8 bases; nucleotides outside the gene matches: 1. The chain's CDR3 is CASSLGGQDTIYF. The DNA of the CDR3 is TGTGCCAGCAGCTTGGGGGGACAGGACACCATATATTTT. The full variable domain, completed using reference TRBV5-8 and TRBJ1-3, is EAGVTQSPTHLIKTRGQQATLRCSPISGHTSVYWYQQALGLGLQFLLWYDEGEERNRGNFPPRFSGRQFPNYSSELNVNALELEDSALYLCASSLGGQDTIYFGEGSWLTVV.

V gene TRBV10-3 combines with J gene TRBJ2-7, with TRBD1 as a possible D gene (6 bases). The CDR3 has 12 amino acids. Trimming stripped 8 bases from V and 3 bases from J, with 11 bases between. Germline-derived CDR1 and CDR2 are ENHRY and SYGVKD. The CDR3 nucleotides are TGTGCCATCTCCAGAGGGGGCTACGAGCAGTACTTC. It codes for CAISRGGYEQYF.